These T cell receptor beta chains were read from a single sample in a study of T cells in Graves' hyperthyroidism and ophthalmopathy. One entry per CDR3 protein results from TCRdb running MiXCR on the multiplex PCR reads. The sample yields approximately 400,000 distinct CDR3 sequences, around 16% seen once. Sequencing was performed on blood. All receptors come from a woman between 18 and 30 years old with Graves' hyperthyroidism. Each CDR3 is given with its conserved first and last residue. A D gene is named only where the DNA matches it firmly. Not all rows give a size; the values are once, few, many and, for expanded clones, a class.

cdr3_length: 13
j_call: TRBJ1-4
v_call: TRBV11-2
d_call: TRBD1
clone_size: many
cdr3_aa: CASSLTGSEKLFF
cdr3_nt: TGTGCCAGCAGCTTGACAGGGAGTGAAAAACTGTTTTTT

cdr3_length: 15
j_call: TRBJ1-5
v_call: TRBV20-1
d_call: NA
clone_size: many
cdr3_aa: CSARDGRDSNQPQHF
cdr3_nt: TGCAGTGCTAGAGATGGGAGGGACAGCAATCAGCCCCAGCATTTT

cdr3_length: 13
j_call: TRBJ2-7
v_call: TRBV2
d_call: NA
clone_size: many
cdr3_aa: CASSEESGSEQYF
cdr3_nt: TGTGCCAGCAGTGAGGAGTCTGGGTCCGAGCAGTACTTC

cdr3_length: 18
j_call: TRBJ2-6
v_call: TRBV19
d_call: TRBD1
clone_size: few
cdr3_aa: CASSRDRGPYSGANVLTF
cdr3_nt: TGTGCCAGTAGCCGAGACAGGGGCCCTTACTCTGGGGCCAACGTCCTGACTTTC

cdr3_length: 15
j_call: TRBJ1-2
v_call: TRBV7-6
d_call: NA
clone_size: many
cdr3_aa: CASSPGTNVRSGYTF
cdr3_nt: TGTGCCAGCAGCCCAGGGACGAATGTACGTTCGGGCTACACCTTC

cdr3_length: 17
j_call: TRBJ2-5
v_call: TRBV7-8
d_call: TRBD1
clone_size: many
cdr3_aa: CASSPGLGTGRGETQYF
cdr3_nt: TGTGCCAGCAGCCCTGGGCTCGGGACAGGGCGCGGGGAGACCCAGTACTTC

cdr3_length: 16
j_call: TRBJ2-6
v_call: TRBV9
d_call: NA
clone_size: few
cdr3_aa: CASSVDGGTGANVLTF
cdr3_nt: TGTGCCAGCAGCGTAGATGGGGGCACTGGGGCCAACGTCCTGACTTTC

cdr3_length: 20
j_call: TRBJ2-7
v_call: TRBV7-6
d_call: NA
clone_size: many
cdr3_aa: CASSLVDIGQNGFPYNEQYF
cdr3_nt: TGTGCCAGCAGCTTAGTAGACATTGGACAGAATGGGTTTCCCTACAACGAGCAGTACTTC

cdr3_length: 20
j_call: TRBJ2-5
v_call: TRBV7-2
d_call: TRBD2
clone_size: many
cdr3_aa: CASSLAGTSGFAASQETQYF
cdr3_nt: TGTGCCAGCAGCTTAGCCGGGACTAGCGGGTTCGCCGCGTCCCAAGAGACCCAGTACTTC

cdr3_length: 16
j_call: TRBJ1-2
v_call: TRBV12-3/TRBV12-4
d_call: TRBD1
clone_size: NA
cdr3_aa: CASSSSGTGAGYGYTF
cdr3_nt: TGTGCCAGCAGCTCATCCGGGACAGGGGCGGGCTATGGCTACACCTTC

cdr3_length: 15
j_call: TRBJ2-1
v_call: TRBV11-3
d_call: TRBD2
clone_size: many
cdr3_aa: CASSPPGLVINEQFF
cdr3_nt: TGTGCCAGCAGCCCACCGGGACTAGTTATTAATGAGCAGTTCTTC

cdr3_length: 18
j_call: TRBJ2-7
v_call: TRBV3-1
d_call: TRBD2
clone_size: many
cdr3_aa: CASSHTLPGGGDTYEQYF
cdr3_nt: TGTGCCAGCAGCCACACACTCCCTGGCGGGGGGGATACCTACGAGCAGTACTTC

cdr3_length: 14
j_call: TRBJ2-7
v_call: TRBV27
d_call: TRBD1
clone_size: many
cdr3_aa: CASSLNRGMWEQYF
cdr3_nt: TGTGCCAGCAGTTTAAACAGGGGGATGTGGGAGCAGTACTTC

cdr3_length: 16
j_call: TRBJ2-4
v_call: TRBV20-1
d_call: TRBD2
clone_size: NA
cdr3_aa: CSARFSGRTTKSIQYF
cdr3_nt: TGCAGTGCTCGTTTTAGCGGGAGAACTACCAAAAGCATTCAGTACTTC

cdr3_length: 16
j_call: TRBJ2-7
v_call: TRBV10-3
d_call: TRBD2
clone_size: many
cdr3_aa: CAIRSGTSGGGYEQYF
cdr3_nt: TGTGCCATCAGATCCGGGACTAGCGGGGGGGGCTACGAGCAGTACTTC

cdr3_length: 18
j_call: TRBJ2-4
v_call: TRBV12-3/TRBV12-4
d_call: NA
clone_size: many
cdr3_aa: CASSNDLGARRAKNIQYF
cdr3_nt: TGTGCCAGCAGCAACGATTTAGGGGCGAGGAGGGCCAAAAACATTCAGTACTTC

cdr3_length: 13
j_call: TRBJ2-7
v_call: TRBV5-8
d_call: NA
clone_size: many
cdr3_aa: CASNPGTAYEQYF
cdr3_nt: TGTGCCAGCAACCCCGGGACGGCCTACGAGCAGTACTTC

cdr3_length: 14
j_call: TRBJ2-3
v_call: TRBV7-2
d_call: NA
clone_size: few
cdr3_aa: CASSPGQITATQYF
cdr3_nt: TGTGCCAGCAGCCCCGGACAGATCACAGCTACGCAGTATTTT

cdr3_length: 14
j_call: TRBJ2-2
v_call: TRBV12-3/TRBV12-4
d_call: TRBD2
clone_size: many
cdr3_aa: CASSRGSNTGELFF
cdr3_nt: TGTGCCAGCAGTCGCGGGAGTAACACCGGGGAGCTGTTTTTT

cdr3_length: 13
j_call: TRBJ1-1
v_call: TRBV19
d_call: NA
clone_size: many
cdr3_aa: CASSIVVNTEAFF
cdr3_nt: TGTGCCAGTAGTATAGTTGTGAACACTGAAGCTTTCTTT

cdr3_length: 15
j_call: TRBJ2-3
v_call: TRBV20-1
d_call: TRBD1
clone_size: many
cdr3_aa: CSAPPRDRGTDTQYF
cdr3_nt: TGCAGTGCACCCCCCCGGGACAGGGGGACAGATACGCAGTATTTT

cdr3_length: 14
j_call: TRBJ1-5
v_call: TRBV5-8
d_call: TRBD1
clone_size: many
cdr3_aa: CASSWTGAGQPQHF
cdr3_nt: TGTGCCAGCAGCTGGACAGGGGCCGGACAGCCCCAGCATTTT

cdr3_length: 15
j_call: TRBJ2-7
v_call: TRBV12-3/TRBV12-4
d_call: NA
clone_size: many
cdr3_aa: CASSFGRASSYEQYF
cdr3_nt: TGTGCCAGCAGTTTTGGCAGGGCGAGCTCCTACGAGCAGTACTTC

cdr3_length: 15
j_call: TRBJ2-6
v_call: TRBV18
d_call: NA
clone_size: many
cdr3_aa: CASSPPGSGANVLTF
cdr3_nt: TGTGCCAGCTCACCACCCGGCTCTGGGGCCAACGTCCTGACTTTC

cdr3_length: 14
j_call: TRBJ2-7
v_call: TRBV27
d_call: NA
clone_size: NA
cdr3_aa: CASSLSGSGYEQYF
cdr3_nt: TGTGCCAGCAGTTTATCTGGTTCGGGATACGAGCAGTACTTC

cdr3_length: 13
j_call: TRBJ2-7
v_call: TRBV30
d_call: NA
clone_size: NA
cdr3_aa: CASGLGSAYEQYF
cdr3_nt: TGTGCCTCTGGGCTGGGGTCCGCCTACGAGCAGTACTTC

cdr3_length: 15
j_call: TRBJ1-5
v_call: TRBV6-4
d_call: NA
clone_size: few
cdr3_aa: CASSGGEGSNQPQHF
cdr3_nt: TGTGCCAGCAGTGGAGGGGAGGGAAGCAATCAGCCCCAGCATTTT

cdr3_length: 13
j_call: TRBJ2-7
v_call: TRBV12-3/TRBV12-4
d_call: NA
clone_size: many
cdr3_aa: CASSLIGTYEQYF
cdr3_nt: TGTGCCAGCAGCCTGATAGGAACCTACGAGCAGTACTTC

cdr3_length: 17
j_call: TRBJ2-3
v_call: TRBV4-1
d_call: NA
clone_size: NA
cdr3_aa: CASSQDGAGNTKDTQYF
cdr3_nt: TGCGCCAGCAGCCAAGATGGCGCGGGGAACACAAAAGATACGCAGTATTTT